A selection of T cell receptor beta chains follows, all from one sample in a study of tumor-infiltrating lymphocytes in localized non-small cell lung cancer. TCRdb's copy holds only in-frame clones and misses some; the assay was immunoSEQ multiplex PCR. The table records about 12,000 clones, around four fifths of them present only once. Sequenced: uninvolved lung tissue not adjacent to the tumor. All receptors derive from a human donor with non-small cell lung cancer. Both conserved end residues are part of each CDR3. Fields, in order: clone size, J gene, D gene, V gene, CDR3 protein, CDR3 DNA. The D gene is left open where the match is weak. Clone size is shown for a subset of rows, as once, few, many or a class of expanded clone.

-	TRBJ2-7	TRBD2	TRBV6-5	CASRKGTRQYF	TGTGCCAGCAGAAAAGGGACTAGACAGTACTTC
-	TRBJ1-1	TRBD1	TRBV19	CASSILPNRGHATEAFF	TGTGCCAGTAGTATACTCCCCAACAGGGGGCATGCCACTGAAGCTTTCTTT
medium-sized	TRBJ1-2	TRBD1	TRBV27	CASTTRTGRNYGYTF	TGTGCCAGCACCACCCGGACAGGCCGAAACTATGGCTACACCTTC
-	TRBJ1-1	-	TRBV9	CASSPLAGTSAEAFF	TGTGCCAGCAGCCCGCTCGCAGGGACGTCGGCTGAAGCTTTCTTT
once	TRBJ1-1	-	TRBV2	CASSPLAGTSAEAFF	TGTGCCAGCAGCCCGCTCGCAGGGACGTCGGCTGAAGCTTTCTTT
-	TRBJ1-1	-	TRBV5-1	CASSGTRGTEAFF	TGCGCCAGCAGTGGGACGAGGGGCACTGAAGCTTTCTTT
-	TRBJ2-7	-	TRBV7-9	CASSLGDPPYEQYF	TGTGCCAGCAGCTTAGGGGACCCTCCCTACGAGCAGTACTTC
-	TRBJ2-1	-	TRBV6-6	CASSPVNEQFF	TGTGCCAGCAGCCCGGTAAATGAGCAGTTCTTC
-	TRBJ2-1	TRBD2	TRBV5-1	CASSLNSGAAFNEQFF	TGCGCCAGCAGCTTAAATAGCGGGGCCGCCTTCAATGAGCAGTTCTTC
-	TRBJ2-6	-	TRBV19	CASSIGTGSGANVLTF	TGTGCCAGTAGTATAGGTACAGGCTCTGGGGCCAACGTCCTGACTTTC
few	TRBJ2-1	-	TRBV2	CASSMGLALEQFF	TGTGCCAGCAGTATGGGACTCGCCCTTGAGCAGTTCTTC
-	TRBJ2-7	-	TRBV9	CASSPRTGLGAYEQYF	TGTGCCAGCAGCCCACGAACAGGACTCGGCGCATACGAGCAGTACTTC